This T cell receptor (beta chain) was captured in a study of CD8 T cells in ankylosing spondylitis. This clonotype was seen more than once but under ten times. What it binds is not known. Trimming stripped 6 bases from V and 4 bases from J, with 21 bases between. The length of the CDR3 is 16 residues. Germline V gene data show CDR1 as KGHSH and CDR2 as LQKENI. TCRdb ran MiXCR on the 5' RACE reads and lists one entry per CDR3 protein. The table records 750,000 to 850,000 distinct CDR3 sequences, approximately 10% of them present only once. Findings and caveats of the study: Among TCR beta sequences, a motif of eight highly homologous variants appeared characteristic of ankylosing spondylitis blood.

The chain carries TRBV18 and TRBJ1-2, with D perhaps TRBD1 (6 bases). The origin of this receptor is a male donor with ankylosing spondylitis. The sequencing input was blood, either unsorted or a sorted T cell fraction (not recorded which). As DNA, the CDR3 is TGTGCCAGCTCCCCCATCTTAGGGGGACGGAGCTATGGCTACACCTTC. As protein: CASSPILGGRSYGYTF.